This TCR beta chain emerged from a study of cytomegalovirus exposure and HLA in healthy donors. Whole-study context: Tens of millions of unique TCRs from HLA-typed donors were held in an early release of data. Study outcomes and limitations: Because they were indistinguishable, some V segments, including TRBV6-2 and TRBV6-3, were excluded. Being productive about 90% or about 30% of the time was typical of most TCR beta V segments in an earlier analysis. Despite most TCR sequences being rare, some public TCRs occurred in many donors.

J gave up 4 bases and V 5 bases, and 7 bases lay outside the gene matches. This CDR3 comprises 15 residues. CDR1 is LGHNT, CDR2 FRNRAP, per germline. To note about this clone: Antigen unknown.

The PCR employed 60 Vbeta primers together with 13 Jbeta primers. Measured with immunoSEQ multiplex PCR; TCRdb has only the in-frame clones, and not every one. Found here are a few hundred thousand clones, about four fifths of them singletons; the top ten hold about 3%. This rearrangement joins TRBV12-5 to TRBJ2-1; 8 bases fit TRBD1. The sequenced sample was PBMCs. The source is a man aged 25 to 40 in good health and CMV-seronegative. CDR3 amino acids: CASGTGQGQYNEQFF. CDR3 bases: TGTGCTAGTGGTACCGGACAGGGCCAGTACAATGAGCAGTTCTTC.